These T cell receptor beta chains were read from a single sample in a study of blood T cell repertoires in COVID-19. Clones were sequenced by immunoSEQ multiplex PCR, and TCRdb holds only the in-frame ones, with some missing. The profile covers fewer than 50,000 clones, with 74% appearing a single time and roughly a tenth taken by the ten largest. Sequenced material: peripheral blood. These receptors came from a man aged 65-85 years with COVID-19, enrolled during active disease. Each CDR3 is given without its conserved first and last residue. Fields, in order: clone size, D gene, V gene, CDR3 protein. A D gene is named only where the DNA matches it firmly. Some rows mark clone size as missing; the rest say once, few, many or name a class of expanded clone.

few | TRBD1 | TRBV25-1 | ASYRGGSYGYT
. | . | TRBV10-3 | ASSTGGTEAF
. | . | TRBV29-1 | SVDGGQLTGELF
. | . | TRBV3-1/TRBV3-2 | ASSPQLRAPGYT
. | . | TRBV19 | ASSMGTLNQPQH
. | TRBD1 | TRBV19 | ATSDRGKGKLF
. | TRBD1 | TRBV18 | ASSPKGQGLTGELF
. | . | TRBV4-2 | ASRPGTEDSPLH
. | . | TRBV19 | ASSIALAYNSPLH
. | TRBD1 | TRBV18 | ASSPPGQGNQPQH
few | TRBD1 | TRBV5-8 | ASSWDREGPQH
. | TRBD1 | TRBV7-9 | ASSLTGGEEKLF
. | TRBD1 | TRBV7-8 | ASSLWDRGNQPQH
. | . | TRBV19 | ASTPPGGTTDTQY
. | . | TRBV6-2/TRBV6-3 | ASSWMYGGNGNQPQH
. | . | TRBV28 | ASSRNLGRRTEAF
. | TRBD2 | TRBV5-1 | ASSAGVLAGVGLGNEQF
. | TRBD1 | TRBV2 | ASSETGGTGNTIY
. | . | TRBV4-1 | ASSLRAPQGATNEKLF
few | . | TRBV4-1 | ASSQDQKSSYNSPLH
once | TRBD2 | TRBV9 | ASSANLAGGHYNEQF
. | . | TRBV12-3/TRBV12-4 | ASSLGLTYEQY